The source of this T cell receptor (beta chain) is a study of low-dose radiotherapy and immunotherapy resistance in tumors. Study in general: Cohort 1 patients were irradiated with 0.5 Gy fractions every 2 weeks to 6.5 Gy total.

Gene-specific TRAV and TRBV primers were used for first-strand cDNA, covering alpha and beta chains. Amplification of TCRs used a constant-region primer and V-primer adapter for roughly 18 PCR cycles. TCRdb recomputed calls from the reads with MiXCR, one row per CDR3 protein. Here the sample spans some 46,000 distinct CDR3 sequences, less than 30% being singletons. This clonotype was counted many times. Specified time point: after trial treatment. Described treatment: LDRT plus nivolumab, ipilimumab, low-dose cyclophosphamide and aspirin (RACIN trial). The sample in question was PBMCs, obtained after low-dose radiotherapy plus immunotherapy. The receptor comes from a male donor with prostate cancer.

As DNA, the CDR3 is TGCGCCAGCAGCTTGGCCACAGATACGCAGTATTTT. This codes for CASSLATDTQYF. V usage is TRBV5-1 and J usage is TRBJ2-3; D remains unclear. Germline lookup yields CDR1 SGHRS and CDR2 YFSETQ. The CDR3 is 12 amino acids. V dropped 0 bases and J dropped 2 bases, with 1 base sitting between them. The complete variable domain, with remaining parts taken from reference TRBV5-1 and TRBJ2-3, reads KAGVTQTPRYLIKTRGQQVTLSCSPISGHRSVSWYQQTPGQGLQFLFEYFSETQRNKGNFPGRFSGRQFSNSRSEMNVSTLELGDSALYLCASSLATDTQYFGPGTRLTVL.